Shown below are 3 T cell receptor beta chains from a single sample sequenced in a study of immune heterogeneity within non-small cell lung tumors (dated by TCRdb to about 2018). For the TCR template, genomic DNA was extracted from bulk tumor tissue, and 500 to 750 ng of gDNA was amplified for each sample. During surgery, multiple biopsies were taken from each primary tumor and placed as far apart as possible within the tumor mass. The study cohort was described as untreated, and patients were newly diagnosed NSCLC cases undergoing curative surgery. The data were produced on a HiSeq X Ten. The TCR beta CDR3 region was amplified with a multiplex PCR system whose first round ran for roughly 11 cycles using 32 V-gene forward primers and 13 J-gene reverse primers. The public reads were quality trimmed at Q25 with fastp and then assembled into clones with MiXCR by TCRdb, keeping productive beta chains. Rows are combined by CDR3 protein, so each entry shows the most common genes and DNA. The sample table shows around 19,000 distinct CDR3 sequences, and roughly 30% are seen once. Roughly 4.5% of the sample is taken by the ten largest.

Sequencing used lung tumor tissue. The receptors here all came from a middle-aged man with non-small cell lung cancer.

Sample share makes this clonotype medium-sized. The chain uses TRBV12-3 or TRBV12-4 and TRBJ2-2; D perhaps matches TRBD2 (6 bases). The CDR3 is made up of 16 amino acids. V shed 4 bases and J shed 4 bases, with 16 bases lying between them. CDR3: CASSSSPGAGTGELFF. The CDR3 region has the DNA TGTGCCAGCAGTTCCAGCCCCGGAGCGGGCACCGGGGAGCTGTTTTTT.

This clonotype has a count of ten or more. Here the CDR3 reads CASSLDLPSTDTQYF. CDR3 sequence (DNA): TGTGCCAGCAGCTTAGACCTCCCGAGCACAGATACGCAGTATTTT. The chain joins TRBV7-8 to TRBJ2-3; no clear D. V was pared by 1 base and J by 0 bases, with 8 bases between. Germline V lookup: CDR1 SGHVS, CDR2 FQNEAQ. CDR3 length: 15 residues.

This clonotype has a count of ten or more. Here the CDR3 reads CASSHQGQGADEQYF. Written as DNA, the CDR3 is TGTGCCAGCTCACACCAGGGACAGGGGGCTGACGAGCAGTACTTC. V and J are TRBV18 and TRBJ2-7; TRBD1 aligns across 12 bases. The germline V gene encodes CDR1 KGHSH and CDR2 LQKENI. Trimming cost V 4 bases and J 5 bases; bases outside gene matches: 6. CDR3 length: 15 residues.